The sequence of this T cell receptor (beta chain) was determined in a study of blood T cell repertoires in COVID-19. In the study overall: Researchers got acute and convalescent COVID-19 samples from the United States, Italy and Spain. The analysed material was cDNA or gDNA that came from T cells, B-cell-depleted T cells, or PBMCs.

V shed 5 bases, J shed 0 bases, and the junction held 4 bases outside the gene matches. The V gene's germline CDR1 is MNHEY and CDR2 SMNVEV (reference sequence). The CDR3 has 15 amino acids. Using immunoSEQ multiplex PCR, the repertoire was profiled, and TCRdb retains in-frame clones only, with some absent. The data show under 65,000 clones, roughly 79% seen once. The sequence was obtained from an older woman with acute or convalescent COVID-19. Sequenced sample: peripheral blood. The gene calls are TRBV27 and TRBJ2-1; TRBD1 matches 7 bases. CDR3 in DNA: TGTGCCAGCAGTGGACAGGTTAGCTCCTACAATGAGCAGTTCTTC. Protein sequence: CASSGQVSSYNEQFF.